Included here is one T cell receptor (beta chain) sequence, with context. Its matching antigen is unknown. This specimen comes from a study of T cell repertoires in cytomegalovirus infection. Whole-study results and caveats: HLA-C-restricted, CMV-specific TCR beta clonotypes were dominant ex vivo.

Trimming removed 8 bases from V and 6 bases from J; junction bases left unmatched: 11. The CDR3 has 15 residues. TCRdb re-called the reads with MiXCR, one entry per CDR3 protein. The sample carries 750,000 to 950,000 distinct CDR3 sequences, about 28% recorded once. This sequence joins TRBV12-3 or TRBV12-4 and TRBJ2-2, with TRBD2 matching over 8 bases. Here the sequenced sample was cultured CD8+ T cells from PBMCs, taken from culture after CMV antigen stimulation. The source is a human donor in good health (CMV status not recorded). Some clones in this sample may be carry-over from other donors' samples. CDR3 sequence reads: CASAYQRGGAGELFF. The CDR3 region has the DNA TGTGCCAGCGCGTATCAACGGGGGGGGGCCGGGGAGCTGTTTTTT.